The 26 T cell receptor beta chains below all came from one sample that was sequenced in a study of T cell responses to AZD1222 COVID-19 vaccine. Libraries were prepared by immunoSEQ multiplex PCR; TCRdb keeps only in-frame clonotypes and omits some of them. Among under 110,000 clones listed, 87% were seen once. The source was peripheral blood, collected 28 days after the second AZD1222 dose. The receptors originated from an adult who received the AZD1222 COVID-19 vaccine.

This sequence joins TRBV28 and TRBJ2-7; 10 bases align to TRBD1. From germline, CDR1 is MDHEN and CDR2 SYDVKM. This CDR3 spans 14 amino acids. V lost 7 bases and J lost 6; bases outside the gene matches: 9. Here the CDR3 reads CASTQWDRGPEQYF. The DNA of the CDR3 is TGTGCCAGCACCCAATGGGACAGGGGCCCCGAGCAGTACTTC.

The CDR3 region is CASSHNRGSTEAFF. The CDR3 DNA reads TGTGCCAGCAGTCACAACAGGGGTTCGACTGAAGCTTTCTTT. This sequence joins TRBV28 and TRBJ1-1, with 7 bases fitting TRBD1. The CDR3 is 14 residues long. CDR1 MDHEN and CDR2 SYDVKM come from the germline V gene. V lost 5 bases to trimming and J lost 5 bases; unmatched junction nucleotides: 8.

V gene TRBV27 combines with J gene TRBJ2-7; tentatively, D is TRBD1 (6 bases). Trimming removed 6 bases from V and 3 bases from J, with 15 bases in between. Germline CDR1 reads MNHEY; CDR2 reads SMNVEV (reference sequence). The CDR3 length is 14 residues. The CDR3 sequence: CASRISGDLYEQYF. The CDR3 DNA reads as TGTGCCAGCAGGATATCAGGGGACCTCTACGAGCAGTACTTC.

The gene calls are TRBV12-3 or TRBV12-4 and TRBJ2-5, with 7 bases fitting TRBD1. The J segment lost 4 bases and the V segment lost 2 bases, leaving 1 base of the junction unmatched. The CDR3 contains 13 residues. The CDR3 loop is CASSLQGVETQYF. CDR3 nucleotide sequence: TGTGCCAGCAGTTTACAGGGGGTAGAGACCCAGTACTTC.

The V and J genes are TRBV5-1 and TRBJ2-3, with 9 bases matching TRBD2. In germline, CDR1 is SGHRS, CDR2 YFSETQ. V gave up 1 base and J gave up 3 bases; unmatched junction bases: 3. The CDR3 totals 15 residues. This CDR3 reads CASSLLAGGTDTQYF. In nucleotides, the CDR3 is TGCGCCAGCAGCTTGTTGGCGGGAGGGACAGATACGCAGTATTTT.

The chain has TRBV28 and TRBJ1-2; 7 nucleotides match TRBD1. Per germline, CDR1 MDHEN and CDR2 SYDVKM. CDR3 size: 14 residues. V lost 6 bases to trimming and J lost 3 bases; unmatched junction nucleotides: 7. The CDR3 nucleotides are TGTGCCAGCAGCCTAGGGACAGCCTACTATGGCTACACCTTC. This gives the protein CASSLGTAYYGYTF.

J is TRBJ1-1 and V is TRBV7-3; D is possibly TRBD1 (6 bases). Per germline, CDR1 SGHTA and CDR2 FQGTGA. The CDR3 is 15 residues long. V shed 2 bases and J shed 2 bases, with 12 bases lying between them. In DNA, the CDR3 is TGTGCCAGCAGCTTATTTGGGGGGCGAAACACTGAAGCTTTCTTT. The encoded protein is CASSLFGGRNTEAFF.

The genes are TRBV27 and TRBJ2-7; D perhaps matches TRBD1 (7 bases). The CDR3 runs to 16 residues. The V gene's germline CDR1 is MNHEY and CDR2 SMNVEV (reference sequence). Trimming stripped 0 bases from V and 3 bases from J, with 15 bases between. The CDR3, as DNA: TGTGCCAGCAGTTTATCGTTCAGGGGGGCTAGCTACGAGCAGTACTTC. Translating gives CASSLSFRGASYEQYF.

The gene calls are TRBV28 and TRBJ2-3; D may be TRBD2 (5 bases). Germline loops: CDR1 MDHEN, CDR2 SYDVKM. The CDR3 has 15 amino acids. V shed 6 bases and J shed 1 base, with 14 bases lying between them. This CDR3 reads CASRTVWRRTDTQYF. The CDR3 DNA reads TGTGCCAGCAGGACGGTTTGGAGGCGCACAGATACGCAGTATTTT. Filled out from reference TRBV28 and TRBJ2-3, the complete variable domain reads DVKVTQSSRYLVKRTGEKVFLECVQDMDHENMFWYRQDPGLGLRLIYFSYDVKMKEKGDIPEGYSVSREKKERFSLILESASTNQTSMYLCASRTVWRRTDTQYFGPGTRLTVL.

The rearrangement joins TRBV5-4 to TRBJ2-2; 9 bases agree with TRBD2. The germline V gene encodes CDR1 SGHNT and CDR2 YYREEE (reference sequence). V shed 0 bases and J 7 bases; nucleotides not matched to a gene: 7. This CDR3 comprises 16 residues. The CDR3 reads CASSLVAGGYDGELFF. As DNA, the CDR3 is TGTGCCAGCAGCTTGGTGGCGGGGGGGTATGACGGGGAGCTGTTTTTT.

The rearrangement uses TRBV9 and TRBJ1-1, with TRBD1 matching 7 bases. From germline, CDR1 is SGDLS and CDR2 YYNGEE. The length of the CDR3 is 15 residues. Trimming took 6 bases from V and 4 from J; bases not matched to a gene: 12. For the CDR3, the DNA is TGTGCCAGCACGATTGGGACAGCTCCGGGCACTGAAGCTTTCTTT. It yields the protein CASTIGTAPGTEAFF.

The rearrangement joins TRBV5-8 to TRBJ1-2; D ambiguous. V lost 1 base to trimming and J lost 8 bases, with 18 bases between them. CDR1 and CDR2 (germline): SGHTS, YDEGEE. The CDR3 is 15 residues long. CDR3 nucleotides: TGTGCCAGCAGCTTGTCTGGTAAATCTTATGGAGGCTACACCTTC. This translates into CASSLSGKSYGGYTF. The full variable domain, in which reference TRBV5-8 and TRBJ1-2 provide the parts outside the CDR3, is EAGVTQSPTHLIKTRGQQATLRCSPISGHTSVYWYQQALGLGLQFLLWYDEGEERNRGNFPPRFSGRQFPNYSSELNVNALELEDSALYLCASSLSGKSYGGYTFGSGTRLTVV.

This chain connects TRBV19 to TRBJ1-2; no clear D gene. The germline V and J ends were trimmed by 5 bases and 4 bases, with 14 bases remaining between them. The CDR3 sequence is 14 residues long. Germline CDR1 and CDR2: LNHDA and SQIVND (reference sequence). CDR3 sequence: CASSSGRRSYGYTF. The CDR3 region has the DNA TGTGCCAGTAGTTCGGGGAGACGGAGCTATGGCTACACCTTC. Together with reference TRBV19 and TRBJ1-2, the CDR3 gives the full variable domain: DGGITQSPKYLFRKEGQNVTLSCEQNLNHDAMYWYRQDPGQGLRLIYYSQIVNDFQKGDIAEGYSVSREKKESFPLTVTSAQKNPTAFYLCASSSGRRSYGYTFGSGTRLTVV.

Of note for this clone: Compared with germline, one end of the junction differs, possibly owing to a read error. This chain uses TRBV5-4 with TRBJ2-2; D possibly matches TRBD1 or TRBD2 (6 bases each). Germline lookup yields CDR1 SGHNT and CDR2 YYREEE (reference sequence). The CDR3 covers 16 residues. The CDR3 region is CASTLGASENTGELFF. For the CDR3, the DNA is TGTGCCAGCACCTTGGGGGCTAGCGAAAACACCGGGGAGCTGTTTTTT.

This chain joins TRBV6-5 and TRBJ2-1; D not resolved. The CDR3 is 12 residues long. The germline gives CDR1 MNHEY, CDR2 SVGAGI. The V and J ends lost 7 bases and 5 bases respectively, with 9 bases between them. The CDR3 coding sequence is TGTGCCAGCAAAGGCTACCACAATGAGCAGTTCTTC. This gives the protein CASKGYHNEQFF.

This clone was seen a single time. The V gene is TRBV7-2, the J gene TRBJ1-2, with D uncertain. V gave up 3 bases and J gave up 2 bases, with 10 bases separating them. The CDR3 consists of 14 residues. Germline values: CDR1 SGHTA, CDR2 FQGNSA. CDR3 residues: CASSFGVGNYGYTF. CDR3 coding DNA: TGTGCCAGCAGCTTTGGGGTAGGAAACTATGGCTACACCTTC.

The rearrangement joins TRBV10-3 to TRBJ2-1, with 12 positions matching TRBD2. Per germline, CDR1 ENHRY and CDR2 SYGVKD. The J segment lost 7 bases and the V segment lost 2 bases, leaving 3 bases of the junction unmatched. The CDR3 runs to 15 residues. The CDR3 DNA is TGTGCCATCAGTGAGGGACTAGCGGGACAAAATGAGCAGTTCTTC. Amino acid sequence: CAISEGLAGQNEQFF.

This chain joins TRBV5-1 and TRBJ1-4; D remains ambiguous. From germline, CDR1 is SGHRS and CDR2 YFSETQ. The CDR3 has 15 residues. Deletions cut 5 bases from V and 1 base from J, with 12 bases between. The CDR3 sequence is CASRSDIQTNEKLFF. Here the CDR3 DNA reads TGCGCCAGCAGATCAGACATTCAAACTAATGAAAAACTGTTTTTT.

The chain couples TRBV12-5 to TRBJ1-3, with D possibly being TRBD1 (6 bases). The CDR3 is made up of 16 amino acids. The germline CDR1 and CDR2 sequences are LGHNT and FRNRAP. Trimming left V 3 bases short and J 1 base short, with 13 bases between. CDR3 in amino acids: CASGFFTGPSGNTIYF. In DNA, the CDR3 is TGTGCTAGTGGTTTCTTTACAGGGCCTTCTGGAAACACCATATATTTT.

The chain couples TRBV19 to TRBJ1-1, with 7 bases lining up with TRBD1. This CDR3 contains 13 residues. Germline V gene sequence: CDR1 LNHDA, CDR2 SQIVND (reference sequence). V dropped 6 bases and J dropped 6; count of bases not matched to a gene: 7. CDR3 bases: TGTGCCAGTAGACGACAGGGAGGCGCTGAAGCTTTCTTT. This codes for CASRRQGGAEAFF.

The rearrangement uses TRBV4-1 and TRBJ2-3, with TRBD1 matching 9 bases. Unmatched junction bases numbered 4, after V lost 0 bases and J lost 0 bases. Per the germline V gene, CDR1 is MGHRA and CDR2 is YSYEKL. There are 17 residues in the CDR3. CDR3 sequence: CASSQDGTGTSTDTQYF. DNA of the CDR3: TGCGCCAGCAGCCAAGACGGGACAGGGACTAGCACAGATACGCAGTATTTT.

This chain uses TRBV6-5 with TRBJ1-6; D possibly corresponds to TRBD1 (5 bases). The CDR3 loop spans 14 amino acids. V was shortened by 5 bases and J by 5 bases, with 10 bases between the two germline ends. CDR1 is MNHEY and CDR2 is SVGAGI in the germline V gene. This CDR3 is CASSRTTDNSPLHF. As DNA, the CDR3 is TGTGCCAGCAGTCGAACGACAGATAATTCACCCCTCCACTTT.

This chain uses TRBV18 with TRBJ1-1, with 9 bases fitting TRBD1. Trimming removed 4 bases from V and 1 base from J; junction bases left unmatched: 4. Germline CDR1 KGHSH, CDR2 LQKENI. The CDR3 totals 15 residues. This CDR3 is CASSRGQGGNTEAFF. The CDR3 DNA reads TGTGCCAGCTCACGGGGACAGGGCGGGAACACTGAAGCTTTCTTT. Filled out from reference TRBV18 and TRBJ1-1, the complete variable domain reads NAGVMQNPRHLVRRRGQEARLRCSPMKGHSHVYWYRQLPEEGLKFMVYLQKENIIDESGMPKERFSAEFPKEGPSILRIQQVVRGDSAAYFCASSRGQGGNTEAFFGQGTRLTVV.

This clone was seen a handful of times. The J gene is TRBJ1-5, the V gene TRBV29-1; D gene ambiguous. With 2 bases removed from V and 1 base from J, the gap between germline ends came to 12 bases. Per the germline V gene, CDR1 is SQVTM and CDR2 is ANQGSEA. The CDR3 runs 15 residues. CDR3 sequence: CSVELTPGSNQPQHF. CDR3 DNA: TGCAGCGTTGAACTGACTCCGGGGAGCAATCAGCCCCAGCATTTT.

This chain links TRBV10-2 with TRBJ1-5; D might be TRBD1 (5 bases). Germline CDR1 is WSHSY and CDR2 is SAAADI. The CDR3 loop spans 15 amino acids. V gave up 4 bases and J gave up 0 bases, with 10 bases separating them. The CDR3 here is CASSVGEYSNQPQHF. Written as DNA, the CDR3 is TGCGCCAGCAGTGTGGGGGAGTATAGCAATCAGCCCCAGCATTTT.

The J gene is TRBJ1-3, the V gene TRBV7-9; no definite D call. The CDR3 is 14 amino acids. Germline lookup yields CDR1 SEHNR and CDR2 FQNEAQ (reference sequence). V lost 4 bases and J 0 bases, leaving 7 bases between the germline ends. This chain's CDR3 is CASSWTSSGNTIYF. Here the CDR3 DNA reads TGTGCCAGCAGCTGGACCTCCTCTGGAAACACCATATATTTT.